This T cell receptor (beta chain) was profiled in a study of cytotoxic CD8 clonotypes in ibrutinib-treated CLL. Study in general: Across the patients, about a dozen were relapsed/refractory, 15 treatment-naive and fewer than 18 IGHV unmutated. The study recorded mean values of about 260,000 productive templates and tens of thousands of productive rearrangements per sample.

TCRdb keeps only in-frame clones here, not all; method: immunoSEQ multiplex PCR. The table has 150,000 to 250,000 clones, over 60% seen once; the top ten hold around 15%. The sample in question was PBMCs, obtained after 24 months of ibrutinib treatment. The receptor was isolated from a human donor with chronic lymphocytic leukemia.

In DNA form, the CDR3 reads TGTGCCACTTCGAGACCGGGAAGGACCGGGGAGCTGTTTTTT. Amino acids: CATSRPGRTGELFF. The V and J genes are TRBV15 and TRBJ2-2, with D perhaps matching TRBD2 (5 bases). This CDR3 has 14 residues. Trimming stripped 9 bases from V and 5 bases from J, with 16 bases between. Germline V gives CDR1 LNHNV, CDR2 YYDKDF (reference sequence).